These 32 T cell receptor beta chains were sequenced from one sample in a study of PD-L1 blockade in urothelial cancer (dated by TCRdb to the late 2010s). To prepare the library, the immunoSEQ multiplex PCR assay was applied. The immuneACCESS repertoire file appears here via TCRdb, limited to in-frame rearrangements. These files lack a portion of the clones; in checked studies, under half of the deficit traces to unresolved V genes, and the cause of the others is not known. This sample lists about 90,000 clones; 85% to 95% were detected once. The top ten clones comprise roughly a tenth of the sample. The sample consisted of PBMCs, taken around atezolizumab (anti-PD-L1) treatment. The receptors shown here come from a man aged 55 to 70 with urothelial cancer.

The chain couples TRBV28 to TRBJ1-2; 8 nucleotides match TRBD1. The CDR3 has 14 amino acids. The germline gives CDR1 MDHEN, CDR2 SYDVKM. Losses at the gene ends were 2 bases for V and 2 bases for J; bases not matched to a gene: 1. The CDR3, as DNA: TGTGCCAGCAGTTTAGGGACAGGAAACTATGGCTACACCTTC. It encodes CASSLGTGNYGYTF.

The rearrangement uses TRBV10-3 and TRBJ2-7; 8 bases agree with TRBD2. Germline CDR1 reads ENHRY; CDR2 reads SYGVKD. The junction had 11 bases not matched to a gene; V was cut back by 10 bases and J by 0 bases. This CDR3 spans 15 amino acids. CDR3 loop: CATVAAGGNSYEQYF. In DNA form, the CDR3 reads TGTGCCACCGTGGCGGCGGGGGGAAACTCCTACGAGCAGTACTTC.

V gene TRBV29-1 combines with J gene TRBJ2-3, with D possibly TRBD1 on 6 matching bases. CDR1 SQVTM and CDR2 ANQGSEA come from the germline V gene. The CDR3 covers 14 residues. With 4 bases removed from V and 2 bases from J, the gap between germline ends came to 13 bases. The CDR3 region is CSVAGELPTDTQYF. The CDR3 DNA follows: TGCAGCGTTGCAGGGGAATTACCCACAGATACGCAGTATTTT.

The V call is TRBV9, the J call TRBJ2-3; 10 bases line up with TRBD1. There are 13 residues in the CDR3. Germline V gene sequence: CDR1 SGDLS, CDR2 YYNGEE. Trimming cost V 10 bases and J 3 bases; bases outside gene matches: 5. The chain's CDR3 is CAPRDRGTDTQYF. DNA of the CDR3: TGTGCCCCGCGGGACAGGGGTACAGATACGCAGTATTTT.

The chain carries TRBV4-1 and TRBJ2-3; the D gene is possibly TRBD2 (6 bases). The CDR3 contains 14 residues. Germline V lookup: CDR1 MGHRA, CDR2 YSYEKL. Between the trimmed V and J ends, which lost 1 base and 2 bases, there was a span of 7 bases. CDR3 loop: CASSQGLVTDTQYF. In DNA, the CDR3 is TGCGCCAGCAGCCAAGGACTAGTCACAGATACGCAGTATTTT.

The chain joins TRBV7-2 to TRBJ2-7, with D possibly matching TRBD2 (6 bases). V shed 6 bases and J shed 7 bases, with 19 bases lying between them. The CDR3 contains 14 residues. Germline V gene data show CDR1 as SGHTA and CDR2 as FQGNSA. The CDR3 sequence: CASREGSAAGEQYF. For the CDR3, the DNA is TGTGCCAGCAGGGAGGGGAGCGCCGCAGGGGAGCAGTACTTC.

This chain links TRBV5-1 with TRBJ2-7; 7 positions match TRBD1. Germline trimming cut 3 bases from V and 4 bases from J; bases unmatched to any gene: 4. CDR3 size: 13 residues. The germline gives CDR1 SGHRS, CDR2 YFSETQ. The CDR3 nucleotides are TGCGCCAGCAGCTCGGGCAGGGGGTACGAGCAGTACTTC. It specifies CASSSGRGYEQYF.

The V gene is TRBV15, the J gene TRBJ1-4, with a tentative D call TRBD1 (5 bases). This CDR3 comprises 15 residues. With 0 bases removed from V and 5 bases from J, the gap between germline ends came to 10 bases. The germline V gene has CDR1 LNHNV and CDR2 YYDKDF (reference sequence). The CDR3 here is CATSRDQGLNEKLFF. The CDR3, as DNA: TGTGCCACCAGCAGAGATCAGGGCCTCAATGAAAAACTGTTTTTT.

Here the CDR3 DNA reads TGTGCCAGCAGCTTGGGGGGGCAGAAGCCCTATGGCTACACCTTC. Translating gives CASSLGGQKPYGYTF. The gene calls are TRBV5-5 and TRBJ1-2; TRBD1 is a possible D gene (6 bases). This CDR3 is built from 15 residues. The germline V gene has CDR1 SGHKS and CDR2 YYEKEE (reference sequence). Deletions cut 0 bases from V and 4 bases from J, with 13 bases between. The full variable domain, with the rest looked up from reference TRBV5-5 and TRBJ1-2, is DAGVTQSPTHLIKTRGQQVTLRCSPISGHKSVSWYQQVLGQGPQFIFQYYEKEERGRGNFPDRFSARQFPNYSSELNVNALLLGDSALYLCASSLGGQKPYGYTFGSGTRLTVV.

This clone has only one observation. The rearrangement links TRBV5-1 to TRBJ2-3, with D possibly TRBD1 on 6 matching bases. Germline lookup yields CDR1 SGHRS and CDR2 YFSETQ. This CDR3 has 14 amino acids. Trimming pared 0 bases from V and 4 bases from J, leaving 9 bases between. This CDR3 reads CASSLGTASDTQYF. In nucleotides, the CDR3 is TGCGCCAGCAGCTTGGGGACAGCTTCAGATACGCAGTATTTT.

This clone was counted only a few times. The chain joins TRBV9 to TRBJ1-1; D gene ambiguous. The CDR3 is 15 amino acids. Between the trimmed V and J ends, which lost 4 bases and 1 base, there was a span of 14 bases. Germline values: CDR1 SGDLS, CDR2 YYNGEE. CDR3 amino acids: CASSKTGERNTEAFF. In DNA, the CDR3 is TGTGCCAGCAGCAAGACCGGGGAGAGGAACACTGAAGCTTTCTTT.

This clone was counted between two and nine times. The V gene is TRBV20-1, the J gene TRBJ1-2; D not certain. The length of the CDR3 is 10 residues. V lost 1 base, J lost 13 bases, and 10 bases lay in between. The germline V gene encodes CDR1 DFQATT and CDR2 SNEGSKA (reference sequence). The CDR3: CSARAPYGTF. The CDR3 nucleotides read TGCAGTGCTAGAGCTCCTTACGGCACCTTC.

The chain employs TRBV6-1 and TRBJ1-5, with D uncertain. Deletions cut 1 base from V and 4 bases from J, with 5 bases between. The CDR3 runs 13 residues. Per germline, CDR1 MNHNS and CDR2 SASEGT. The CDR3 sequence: CASSEVQNQPQHF. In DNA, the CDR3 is TGTGCCAGCAGTGAAGTACAGAATCAGCCCCAGCATTTT.

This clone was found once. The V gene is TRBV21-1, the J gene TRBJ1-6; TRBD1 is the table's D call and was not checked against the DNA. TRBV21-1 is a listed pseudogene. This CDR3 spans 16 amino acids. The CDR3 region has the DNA TGTGCCAGCAGCCCCTATACAGGGGTTGGCAATTCACCCCTCCACTTT. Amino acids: CASSPYTGVGNSPLHF.

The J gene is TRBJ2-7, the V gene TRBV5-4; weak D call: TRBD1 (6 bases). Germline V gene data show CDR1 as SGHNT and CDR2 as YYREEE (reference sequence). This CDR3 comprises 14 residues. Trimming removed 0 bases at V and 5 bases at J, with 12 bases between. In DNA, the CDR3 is TGTGCCAGCAGCTTGGCTGTGGGGGCCCACGAGCAGTACTTC. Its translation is CASSLAVGAHEQYF.

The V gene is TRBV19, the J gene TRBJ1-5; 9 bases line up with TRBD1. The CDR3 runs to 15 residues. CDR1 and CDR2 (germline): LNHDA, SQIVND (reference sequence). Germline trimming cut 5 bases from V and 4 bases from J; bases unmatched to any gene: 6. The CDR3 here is CASSPGQGINQPQHF. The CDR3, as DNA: TGTGCCAGTAGTCCAGGACAGGGGATAAATCAGCCCCAGCATTTT. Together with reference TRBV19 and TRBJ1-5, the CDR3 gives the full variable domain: DGGITQSPKYLFRKEGQNVTLSCEQNLNHDAMYWYRQDPGQGLRLIYYSQIVNDFQKGDIAEGYSVSREKKESFPLTVTSAQKNPTAFYLCASSPGQGINQPQHFGDGTRLSIL.

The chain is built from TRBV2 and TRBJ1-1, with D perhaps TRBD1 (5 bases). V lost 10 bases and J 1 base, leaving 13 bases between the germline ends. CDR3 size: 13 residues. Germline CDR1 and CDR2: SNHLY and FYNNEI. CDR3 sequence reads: CANSAQANTEAFF. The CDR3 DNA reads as TGTGCCAACTCCGCACAGGCGAACACTGAAGCTTTCTTT.

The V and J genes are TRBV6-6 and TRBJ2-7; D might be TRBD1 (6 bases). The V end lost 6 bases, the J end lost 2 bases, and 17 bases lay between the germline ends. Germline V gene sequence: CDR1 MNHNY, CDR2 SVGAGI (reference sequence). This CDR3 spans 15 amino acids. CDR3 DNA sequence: TGTGCCAGCAGCTCACACCAGGGGTCCCCCTACGAGCAGTACTTC. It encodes CASSSHQGSPYEQYF.

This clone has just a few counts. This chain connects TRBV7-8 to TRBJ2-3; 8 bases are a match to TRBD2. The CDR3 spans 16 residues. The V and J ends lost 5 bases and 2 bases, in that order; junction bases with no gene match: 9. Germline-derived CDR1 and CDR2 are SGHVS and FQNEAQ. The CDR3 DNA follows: TGTGCCAGCAGCCCCTTTGCGGGGGGTAACACAGATACGCAGTATTTT. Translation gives CASSPFAGGNTDTQYF.

The CDR3 DNA reads as TGCAGCGTACAGTCAGACTATGGCTACACCTTC. Protein product: CSVQSDYGYTF. The chain uses TRBV29-1 and TRBJ1-2; D unclear. The V end was cut by 6 bases, the J end by 3 bases, with 8 bases between. There are 11 residues in the CDR3. Looked up from germline, CDR1 is SQVTM and CDR2 is ANQGSEA. The variable domain in full, completed from reference TRBV29-1 and TRBJ1-2, reads SAVISQKPSRDICQRGTSLTIQCQVDSQVTMMFWYRQQPGQSLTLIATANQGSEATYESGFVIDKFPISRPNLTFSTLTVSNMSPEDSSIYLCSVQSDYGYTFGSGTRLTVV.

DNA of the CDR3: TGTGCCAGCAGCGTCCTGGGCGGGGGACAGGGGGCGATCGAGCAGTACTTC. Residues: CASSVLGGGQGAIEQYF. This sequence joins TRBV9 and TRBJ2-7, with TRBD1 matching 12 bases. The CDR3 extends over 17 amino acids. J lost 6 bases, V lost 2 bases, and 12 bases had no gene match. Germline V gene sequence: CDR1 SGDLS, CDR2 YYNGEE.

The CDR3 nucleotides are TGTGCCAGCAGCCGGACCCCGGGACAGGGTGCCTACGAGCAGTACTTC. Encoded protein: CASSRTPGQGAYEQYF. This chain connects TRBV7-9 to TRBJ2-7; 9 nucleotides agree with TRBD1. CDR1 and CDR2 (germline): SEHNR, FQNEAQ (reference sequence). The CDR3 spans 16 residues. V trimming: 5 bases; J trimming: 2 bases; junction bases outside the gene matches: 10.

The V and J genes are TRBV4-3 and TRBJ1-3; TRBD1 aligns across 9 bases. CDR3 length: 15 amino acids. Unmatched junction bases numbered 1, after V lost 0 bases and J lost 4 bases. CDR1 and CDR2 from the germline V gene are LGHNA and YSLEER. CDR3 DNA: TGCGCCAGCAGCCAAGAACAGGGGGCCGGAAACACCATATATTTT. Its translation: CASSQEQGAGNTIYF.

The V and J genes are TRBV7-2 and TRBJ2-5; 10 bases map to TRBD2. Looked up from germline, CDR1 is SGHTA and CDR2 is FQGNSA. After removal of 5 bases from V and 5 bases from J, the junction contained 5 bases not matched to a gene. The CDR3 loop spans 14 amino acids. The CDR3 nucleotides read TGTGCCAGCAGCGCAGCGGGGGGGCTGGAGACCCAGTACTTC. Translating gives CASSAAGGLETQYF.

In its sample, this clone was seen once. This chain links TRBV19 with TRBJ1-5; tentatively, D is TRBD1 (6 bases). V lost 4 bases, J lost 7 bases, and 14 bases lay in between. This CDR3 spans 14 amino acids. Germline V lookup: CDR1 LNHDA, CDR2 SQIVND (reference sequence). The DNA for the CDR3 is TGTGCCAGTAGTAAAGGGCAGGGGAACCAGCCCCAGCATTTT. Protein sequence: CASSKGQGNQPQHF.

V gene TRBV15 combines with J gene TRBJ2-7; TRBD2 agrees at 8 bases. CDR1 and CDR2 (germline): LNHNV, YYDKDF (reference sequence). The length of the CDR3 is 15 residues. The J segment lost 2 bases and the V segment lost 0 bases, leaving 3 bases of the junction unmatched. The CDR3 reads CATSRDLTSAYEQYF. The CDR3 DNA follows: TGTGCCACCAGCAGAGACCTGACTAGCGCCTACGAGCAGTACTTC. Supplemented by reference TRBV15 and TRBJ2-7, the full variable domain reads DAMVIQNPRYQVTQFGKPVTLSCSQTLNHNVMYWYQQKSSQAPKLLFHYYDKDFNNEADTPDNFQSRRPNTSFCFLDIRSPGLGDTAMYLCATSRDLTSAYEQYFGPGTRLTVT.

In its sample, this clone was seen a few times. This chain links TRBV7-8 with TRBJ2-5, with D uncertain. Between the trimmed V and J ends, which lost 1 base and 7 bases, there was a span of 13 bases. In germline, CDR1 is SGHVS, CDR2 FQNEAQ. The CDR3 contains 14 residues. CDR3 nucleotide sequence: TGTGCCAGCAGCTTAGGGCGCATGTCGGGGACCCAGTACTTC. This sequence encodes CASSLGRMSGTQYF.

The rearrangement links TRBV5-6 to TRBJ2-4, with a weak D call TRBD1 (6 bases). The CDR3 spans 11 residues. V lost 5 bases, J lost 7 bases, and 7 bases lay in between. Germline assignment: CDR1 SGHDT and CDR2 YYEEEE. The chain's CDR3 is CASSGQNIQYF. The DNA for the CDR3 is TGTGCCAGCAGTGGACAGAACATTCAGTACTTC.

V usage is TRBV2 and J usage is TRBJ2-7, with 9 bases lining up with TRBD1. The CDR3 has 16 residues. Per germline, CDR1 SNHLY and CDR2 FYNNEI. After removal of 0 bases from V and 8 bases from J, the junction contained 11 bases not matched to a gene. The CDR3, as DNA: TGTGCCAGCAGTGAAGCGCTTCTGGGACAGGGAAAGCAGCAGTACTTC. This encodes CASSEALLGQGKQQYF. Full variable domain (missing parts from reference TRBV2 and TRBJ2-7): EPEVTQTPSHQVTQMGQEVILRCVPISNHLYFYWYRQILGQKVEFLVSFYNNEISEKSEIFDDQFSVERPDGSNFTLKIRSTKLEDSAMYFCASSEALLGQGKQQYFGPGTRLTVT.

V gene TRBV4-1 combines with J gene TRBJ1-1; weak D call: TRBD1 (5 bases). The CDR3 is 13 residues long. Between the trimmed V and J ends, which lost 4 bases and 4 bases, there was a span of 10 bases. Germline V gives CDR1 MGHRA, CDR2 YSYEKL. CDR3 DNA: TGCGCCAGCAGCCGGGTAGGGGCCACTGAAGCTTTCTTT. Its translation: CASSRVGATEAFF.

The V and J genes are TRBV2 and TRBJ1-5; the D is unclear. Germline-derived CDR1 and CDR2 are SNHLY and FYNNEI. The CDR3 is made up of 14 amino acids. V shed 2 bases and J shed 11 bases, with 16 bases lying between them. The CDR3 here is CASSESTPYPTQHF. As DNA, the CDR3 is TGTGCCAGCAGTGAATCCACCCCCTATCCGACCCAGCATTTT.

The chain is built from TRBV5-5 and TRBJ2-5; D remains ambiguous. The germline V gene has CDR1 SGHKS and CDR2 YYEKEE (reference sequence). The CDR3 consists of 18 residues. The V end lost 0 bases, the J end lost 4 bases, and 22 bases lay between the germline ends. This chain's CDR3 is CASSLVLGFFEPRETQYF. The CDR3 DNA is TGTGCCAGCAGCTTGGTCCTCGGGTTTTTCGAACCACGAGAGACCCAGTACTTC. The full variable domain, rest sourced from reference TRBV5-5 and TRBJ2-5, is DAGVTQSPTHLIKTRGQQVTLRCSPISGHKSVSWYQQVLGQGPQFIFQYYEKEERGRGNFPDRFSARQFPNYSSELNVNALLLGDSALYLCASSLVLGFFEPRETQYFGPGTRLLVL.